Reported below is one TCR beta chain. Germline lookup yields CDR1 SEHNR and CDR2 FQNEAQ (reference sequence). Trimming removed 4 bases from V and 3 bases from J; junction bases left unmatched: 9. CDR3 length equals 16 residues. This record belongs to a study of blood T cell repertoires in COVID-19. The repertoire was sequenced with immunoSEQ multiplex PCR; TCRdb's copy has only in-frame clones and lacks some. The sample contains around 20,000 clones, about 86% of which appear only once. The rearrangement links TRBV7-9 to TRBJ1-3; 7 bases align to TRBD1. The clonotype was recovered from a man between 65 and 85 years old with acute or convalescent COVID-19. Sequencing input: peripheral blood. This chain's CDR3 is CASSSSGQLIGNTIYF. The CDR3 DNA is TGTGCCAGCAGCTCCTCGGGACAGTTAATTGGAAACACCATATATTTT.